The present entry profiles one T cell receptor (beta chain) with its context. From germline, CDR1 is SGHNT and CDR2 YYREEE (reference sequence). Trimming removed 0 bases from V and 7 bases from J; junction bases left unmatched: 7. The CDR3 spans 15 residues. This specimen belongs to a study of cytomegalovirus exposure and HLA in healthy donors. Whole-study context: In a later analysis, it was reported that the roughly 130 validation repertoires had been produced on the same platform as the 550 to 700 repertoires belonging to the first cohort.

The table came from immunoSEQ multiplex PCR; TCRdb's copy has only in-frame clones and leaves some out. This table has more than 80,000 clones, approximately 90% appearing once. The TCR comes from a woman aged 18-30 years in good health and CMV-seropositive. Sequenced material: PBMCs. This chain links TRBV5-4 with TRBJ2-3, with 8 bases lining up with TRBD1. CDR3 residues: CASSLGTGRVNTQYF. The CDR3 region has the DNA TGTGCCAGCAGCTTGGGGACAGGGCGTGTAAATACGCAGTATTTT.